Shown below are 25 T cell receptor beta chains from a single sample sequenced in a study of CD8+ T cells in alopecia areata. Specified treatment: oral pan-JAK inhibitor, 5-10 mg twice daily. Extraction and reverse transcription of RNA yielded cDNA as the sequencing template. Sequencing was performed with immunoSEQ multiplex PCR; in TCRdb, only in-frame clones are kept and a portion is missing. The table has nearly 110,000 clones, 65% to 85% seen once. The source material was CD8+ T cells sorted from blood, sampled at week 24, from a patient treated with tofacitinib. Receptors originate from a human donor with alopecia areata.

The chain links TRBV10-3 to TRBJ2-6, with a weak D call TRBD2 (6 bases). Per the germline V gene, CDR1 is ENHRY and CDR2 is SYGVKD. Between the trimmed V and J ends, which lost 4 bases and 0 bases, there was a span of 13 bases. The CDR3 length is 17 residues. This CDR3 is CAISAGGYPSGANVLTF. CDR3 DNA sequence: TGTGCCATCAGTGCCGGGGGATACCCCTCTGGGGCCAACGTCCTGACTTTC.

The chain employs TRBV7-8 and TRBJ1-6; TRBD1 is a possible D gene (6 bases). The V and J ends lost 0 bases and 6 bases respectively, with 9 bases between them. CDR1 SGHVS and CDR2 FQNEAQ come from the germline V gene. This CDR3 is built from 15 residues. The CDR3 loop reads CASSLAGQSNSPLHF. The CDR3 nucleotides are TGTGCCAGCAGCTTAGCCGGACAGAGTAATTCACCCCTCCACTTT.

The rearrangement uses TRBV14 and TRBJ2-1, with D maybe TRBD1 (6 bases). The CDR3 sequence is 14 residues long. In germline, CDR1 is SGHDN, CDR2 FVKESK. V lost 7 bases and J lost 6, with 16 bases in between. CDR3 bases: TGTGCCAGCATTTCAGGGGTACGGATCAATGAGCAGTTCTTC. Translation gives CASISGVRINEQFF.

V usage is TRBV7-8 and J usage is TRBJ2-7; D remains ambiguous. Trimming pared 2 bases from V and 0 bases from J, leaving 8 bases between. CDR1 SGHVS and CDR2 FQNEAQ come from the germline V gene. The CDR3 has 14 amino acids. CDR3 sequence (DNA): TGTGCCAGCAGCTTACCGGGCGCCTCCTACGAGCAGTACTTC. Translated: CASSLPGASYEQYF. Variable domain in full (rest from reference TRBV7-8 and TRBJ2-7): GAGVSQSPRYKVAKRGQDVALRCDPISGHVSLFWYQQALGQGPEFLTYFQNEAQLDKSGLPSDRFFAERPEGSVSTLKIQRTQQEDSAVYLCASSLPGASYEQYFGPGTRLTVT.

This chain links TRBV7-9 with TRBJ2-7, with 9 bases fitting TRBD1. The germline CDR1 and CDR2 sequences are SEHNR and FQNEAQ (reference sequence). This CDR3 spans 16 amino acids. Trimming at V came to 4 bases and at J to 2 bases, leaving 9 bases not matched to a gene. The DNA for the CDR3 is TGTGCCAGCAGCTCTGACCCGGGACAGGGTCCCTACGAGCAGTACTTC. The encoded protein is CASSSDPGQGPYEQYF.

This chain connects TRBV7-9 to TRBJ2-2; unclear D gene. The CDR3 spans 14 residues. Germline V lookup: CDR1 SEHNR, CDR2 FQNEAQ (reference sequence). Deletions cut 4 bases from V and 5 bases from J, with 11 bases between. The CDR3: CASSYPLKTGELFF. In DNA, the CDR3 is TGTGCCAGCAGCTACCCCCTAAAGACCGGGGAGCTGTTTTTT.

The chain employs TRBV19 and TRBJ2-3; 8 nucleotides match TRBD1. The trim removed 5 bases at V and 9 bases at J, leaving 4 bases unmatched. The CDR3 spans 12 residues. CDR1 is LNHDA, CDR2 SQIVND, per germline (reference sequence). In DNA, the CDR3 is TGTGCCAGTAGTCTGCGGACAGGGACGCAGTATTTT. It yields the protein CASSLRTGTQYF.

This CDR3 reads CASSSLAGGADTQYF. DNA for the CDR3: TGCGCCAGCAGTTCTCTAGCGGGGGGGGCAGATACGCAGTATTTT. The chain combines TRBV10-2 with TRBJ2-3, with 12 nucleotides matching TRBD2. J lost 4 bases, V lost 5 bases, and 4 bases had no gene match. Germline V CDR1 and CDR2: WSHSY, SAAADI. The CDR3 is 15 amino acids.

V is TRBV11-2 and J is TRBJ2-2; 7 positions match TRBD1. This CDR3 is built from 14 residues. V lost 5 bases and J lost 6; bases outside the gene matches: 6. The germline V gene encodes CDR1 SGHAT and CDR2 FQNNGV. The CDR3 protein is CASSHTGTAGELFF. Here the CDR3 DNA reads TGTGCCAGCAGCCACACAGGGACAGCCGGGGAGCTGTTTTTT.

The chain is built from TRBV29-1 and TRBJ2-1; TRBD2 might be the D (6 bases). This CDR3 is 13 amino acids long. The V end lost 5 bases, the J end lost 9 bases, and 17 bases lay between the germline ends. Germline V gene lookup returns CDR1 SQVTM and CDR2 ANQGSEA. DNA of the CDR3: TGCAGCGTTCCTCTTGGGGGGACGAGTGAGCAGTTCTTC. Residues: CSVPLGGTSEQFF.

The sample holds a few counts of this clone. This sequence joins TRBV29-1 and TRBJ2-5; 10 bases agree with TRBD2. TRBJ2-7 matches the DNA end more closely, so the J call is doubtful. Germline loops: CDR1 SQVTM, CDR2 ANQGSEA. The CDR3 runs to 13 residues. The CDR3 DNA sequence: TGCAGCGTTAACCTAGCGGGGGTGTACGAGCAGTACTTC. Protein: CSVNLAGVYEQYF.

CDR3 loop: CASSPGDRAPYEQYF. The CDR3 bases are TGTGCCAGCAGCCCTGGGGACAGGGCCCCTTACGAGCAGTACTTC. The gene calls are TRBV7-9 and TRBJ2-7; 9 positions match TRBD1. This CDR3 is 15 amino acids long. V lost 5 bases and J lost 4; bases outside the gene matches: 9. The germline V gene encodes CDR1 SEHNR and CDR2 FQNEAQ (reference sequence).

This clone was seen once. The rearrangement uses TRBV12-5 and TRBJ2-2; TRBD1 agrees at 8 bases. The CDR3 is 18 residues long. Germline V gene sequence: CDR1 LGHNT, CDR2 FRNRAP. Trimming took 1 base from V and 1 from J; bases not matched to a gene: 8. The CDR3 DNA is TGTGCTAGTGGTTTGGACCACAGGGGGGCCTGGAACACCGGGGAGCTGTTTTTT. Encoded protein: CASGLDHRGAWNTGELFF.

The chain recombines TRBV5-4 with TRBJ2-5; D is undetermined. Germline V gene lookup returns CDR1 SGHNT and CDR2 YYREEE (reference sequence). CDR3 length: 12 residues. V was pared by 4 bases and J by 2 bases, with 6 bases between. The CDR3 spells CASSGGQETQYF. The CDR3 nucleotides are TGTGCCAGCAGCGGTGGACAAGAGACCCAGTACTTC.

V usage is TRBV14 and J usage is TRBJ2-3; D possibly corresponds to TRBD2 (6 bases). Germline CDR1 SGHDN, CDR2 FVKESK. V was pared by 4 bases and J by 3 bases, with 11 bases between. The CDR3 loop spans 14 amino acids. CDR3 loop: CASSRDSGTDTQYF. CDR3 nucleotide sequence: TGTGCCAGCAGCCGAGACAGCGGGACAGATACGCAGTATTTT.

This clone was picked up a small number of times. The rearrangement uses TRBV4-1 and TRBJ2-3; the D is unclear. V gave up 4 bases and J gave up 4 bases, with 6 bases separating them. The V gene's germline CDR1 is MGHRA and CDR2 YSYEKL. This CDR3 contains 12 residues. The CDR3 sequence is CASSLSSDTQYF. For the CDR3, the DNA is TGCGCCAGCAGCCTCTCCTCAGATACGCAGTATTTT.

The V gene is TRBV6-5, the J gene TRBJ2-7; 9 nucleotides line up with TRBD1. Unmatched junction bases numbered 0, after V lost 0 bases and J lost 6 bases. Germline V gives CDR1 MNHEY, CDR2 SVGAGI. The CDR3 consists of 13 residues. The CDR3 is CASSYSDRGEQYF. The CDR3 DNA sequence: TGTGCCAGCAGTTACTCGGACAGGGGCGAGCAGTACTTC.

This clone turned up a few times. The chain couples TRBV15 to TRBJ2-2; 8 bases fit TRBD1. V shed 9 bases and J 1 base; nucleotides not matched to a gene: 4. Germline V gene data show CDR1 as LNHNV and CDR2 as YYDKDF (reference sequence). The CDR3 loop spans 14 amino acids. CDR3 loop: CATGRGLNTGELFF. In nucleotides, the CDR3 is TGTGCCACTGGCAGGGGGCTGAACACCGGGGAGCTGTTTTTT.

This sequence joins TRBV4-3 and TRBJ2-3, with a possible D match to TRBD2 (5 bases). The germline V and J ends were trimmed by 1 base and 3 bases, with 17 bases remaining between them. The CDR3 has 17 amino acids. Germline loops: CDR1 LGHNA, CDR2 YSLEER. The CDR3 coding sequence is TGCGCCAGCAGCCAAGGTACGGGATCTCAGGCGACAGATACGCAGTATTTT. Its protein product is CASSQGTGSQATDTQYF.

The CDR3 sequence: CSVHRDMNTGELFF. The CDR3 DNA is TGCAGCGTACACAGGGACATGAACACCGGGGAGCTGTTTTTT. The chain couples TRBV29-1 to TRBJ2-2; D possibly corresponds to TRBD1 (6 bases). The CDR3 runs 14 residues. Looked up from germline, CDR1 is SQVTM and CDR2 is ANQGSEA. Trimming stripped 6 bases from V and 1 base from J, with 12 bases between.

This chain joins TRBV7-9 and TRBJ1-2; TRBD1 might be the D (6 bases). The CDR3 runs to 14 residues. In germline, CDR1 is SEHNR, CDR2 FQNEAQ (reference sequence). The V end lost 3 bases, the J end lost 4 bases, and 12 bases lay between the germline ends. In DNA, the CDR3 is TGTGCCAGCAGCTTTGCGGGGGCCGGCTATGGCTACACCTTC. Translation gives CASSFAGAGYGYTF.

With regard to this clone: The identical CDR3 is also encoded by other nucleotide sequences in the sample. The rearrangement links TRBV9 to TRBJ2-7; 7 bases align to TRBD1. Germline V gene data show CDR1 as SGDLS and CDR2 as YYNGEE. Unmatched junction bases numbered 6, after V lost 0 bases and J lost 6 bases. This CDR3 is built from 14 residues. The CDR3 coding sequence is TGTGCCAGCAGCGTAGGAGGGGGCCAGGGCGAGCAGTACTTC. It codes for CASSVGGGQGEQYF.

The chain couples TRBV18 to TRBJ2-3, with D tentatively TRBD1 (6 bases). This CDR3 is built from 16 residues. CDR1 and CDR2 (germline): KGHSH, LQKENI. V was cut by 3 bases and J by 0 bases, with 13 bases left in between. CDR3 sequence reads: CASSPKGGRSTDTQYF. As DNA, the CDR3 is TGTGCCAGCTCACCGAAAGGGGGTAGAAGCACAGATACGCAGTATTTT.

This chain links TRBV6-5 with TRBJ2-1, with D unclear. Germline V lookup: CDR1 MNHEY, CDR2 SVGAGI. The CDR3 loop spans 11 amino acids. V lost 2 bases and J 11 bases, leaving 7 bases between the germline ends. For the CDR3, the DNA is TGTGCCAGCAGTTACGGGCGTCAGCAGTTCTTC. Encoded protein: CASSYGRQQFF.

The V gene is TRBV6-7, the J gene TRBJ2-4; 10 positions agree with TRBD1. TRBV6-7 is placed among ORFs of uncertain function. V gave up 7 bases and J gave up 0 bases; unmatched junction bases: 24. The CDR3 runs to 22 residues. The CDR3 DNA reads TGTGCCAGCAACCCCGGGACAGGGGTTCAGTTTAATAAACCCCTAGCCAAAAACATTCAGTACTTC. This translates into CASNPGTGVQFNKPLAKNIQYF.